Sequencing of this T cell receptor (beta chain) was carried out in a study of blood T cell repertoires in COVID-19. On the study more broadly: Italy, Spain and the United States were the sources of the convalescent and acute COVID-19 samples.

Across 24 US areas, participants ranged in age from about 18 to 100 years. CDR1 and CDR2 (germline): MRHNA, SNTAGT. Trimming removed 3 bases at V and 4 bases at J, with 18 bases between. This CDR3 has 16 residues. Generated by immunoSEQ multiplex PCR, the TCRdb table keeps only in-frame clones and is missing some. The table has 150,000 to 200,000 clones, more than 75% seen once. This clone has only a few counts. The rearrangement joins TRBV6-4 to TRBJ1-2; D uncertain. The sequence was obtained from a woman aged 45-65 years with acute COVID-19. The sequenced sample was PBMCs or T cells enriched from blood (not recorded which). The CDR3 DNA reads TGTGCCAGCAGTGAAAATGGTGCCGACTACTCCTATGGCTACACCTTC. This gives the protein CASSENGADYSYGYTF.